This TCR beta chain was captured by sequencing in a study of post-analysis software for immune sequencing data. TCR beta libraries were prepared from cDNA with unique molecular identifiers. About 460,000 cDNA molecules were obtained from roughly 0.93 to 9.6 million T cells. Each CDR3 protein is one row after TCRdb ran MiXCR on the PCR reads. This sample has about 770,000 distinct CDR3 sequences; roughly 50% occur once, and the top ten carry 4.9%. Study findings and constraints: Patients had higher frequencies than controls of a few TRBV segments, including TRBV5-6, TRBV5-1 and TRBV20-1. Multiple sclerosis was associated with a significant reduction in normalized Chao1 diversity relative to controls.

The CDR3 totals 15 residues. Germline V gene sequence: CDR1 LGHNA, CDR2 YSLEER. The V end lost 0 bases, the J end lost 3 bases, and 12 bases lay between the germline ends. Notes on this clonotype: What it recognizes is unknown.

Sequenced material: blood. The origin of this receptor is a girl between 10 and 17 years old with multiple sclerosis. The rearrangement uses TRBV4-3 and TRBJ2-7, with D perhaps TRBD2 (6 bases). The CDR3 reads CASSQDPGLIYEQYF. The CDR3 nucleotides read TGCGCCAGCAGCCAAGATCCCGGACTAATCTACGAGCAGTACTTC.